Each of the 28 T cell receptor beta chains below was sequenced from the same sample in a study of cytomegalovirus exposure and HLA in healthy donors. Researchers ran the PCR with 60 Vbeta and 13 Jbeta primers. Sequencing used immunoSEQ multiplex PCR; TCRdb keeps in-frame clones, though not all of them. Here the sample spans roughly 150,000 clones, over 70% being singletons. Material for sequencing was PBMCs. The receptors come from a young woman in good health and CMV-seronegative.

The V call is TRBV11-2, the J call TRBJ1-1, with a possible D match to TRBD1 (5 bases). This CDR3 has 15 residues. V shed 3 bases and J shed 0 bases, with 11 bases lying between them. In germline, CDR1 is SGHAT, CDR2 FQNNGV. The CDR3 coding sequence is TGTGCCAGCAGCTTTCTGACAGCTATGAACACTGAAGCTTTCTTT. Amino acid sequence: CASSFLTAMNTEAFF.

The CDR3 coding sequence is TGTGCCAGCAGCTTAGTTGGGGTAGCGGGGGGACAAGAGACCCAGTACTTC. Protein product: CASSLVGVAGGQETQYF. The genes are TRBV11-2 and TRBJ2-5, with TRBD2 matching 10 bases. Germline CDR1 and CDR2: SGHAT and FQNNGV. The CDR3 length is 17 residues. The V and J ends lost 1 base and 2 bases, in that order; junction bases with no gene match: 7.

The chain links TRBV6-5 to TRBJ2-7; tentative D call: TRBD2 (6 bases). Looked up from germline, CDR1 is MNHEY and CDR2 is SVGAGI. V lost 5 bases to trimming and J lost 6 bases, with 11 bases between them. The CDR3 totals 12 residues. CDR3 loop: CASSPAGGEQYF. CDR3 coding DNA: TGTGCCAGCAGTCCGGCCGGGGGCGAGCAGTACTTC.

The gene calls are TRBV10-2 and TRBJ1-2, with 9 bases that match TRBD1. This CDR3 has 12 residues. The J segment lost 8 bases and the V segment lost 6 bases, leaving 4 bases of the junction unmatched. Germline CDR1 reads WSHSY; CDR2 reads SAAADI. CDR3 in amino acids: CASRQGARGYTF. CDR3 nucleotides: TGCGCCAGCAGACAGGGGGCTCGGGGCTACACCTTC.

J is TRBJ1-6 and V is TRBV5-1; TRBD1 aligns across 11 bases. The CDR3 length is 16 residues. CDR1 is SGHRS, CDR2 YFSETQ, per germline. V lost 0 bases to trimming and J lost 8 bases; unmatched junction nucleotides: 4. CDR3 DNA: TGCGCCAGCAGCTTGGCCGGACAGGGGGCGTATTCACCCCTCCACTTT. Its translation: CASSLAGQGAYSPLHF.

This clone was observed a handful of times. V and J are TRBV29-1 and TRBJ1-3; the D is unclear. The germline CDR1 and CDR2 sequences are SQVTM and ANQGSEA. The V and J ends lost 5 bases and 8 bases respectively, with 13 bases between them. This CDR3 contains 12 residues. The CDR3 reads CSVRSSDHTIYF. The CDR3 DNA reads TGCAGCGTTCGATCCAGCGATCACACCATATATTTT.

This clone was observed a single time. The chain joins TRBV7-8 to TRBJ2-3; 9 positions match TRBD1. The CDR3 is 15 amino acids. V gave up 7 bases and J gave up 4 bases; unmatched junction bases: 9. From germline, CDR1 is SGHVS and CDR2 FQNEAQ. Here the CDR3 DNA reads TGTGCCAGCACCCCGGGACAGGGAATATCAGATACGCAGTATTTT. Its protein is CASTPGQGISDTQYF.

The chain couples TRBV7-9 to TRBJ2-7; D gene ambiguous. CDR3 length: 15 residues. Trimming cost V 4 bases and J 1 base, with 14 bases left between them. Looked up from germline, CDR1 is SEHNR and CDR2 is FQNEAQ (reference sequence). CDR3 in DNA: TGTGCCAGCAGCTCTACCGCAGGCTTATCCTACGAGCAGTACTTC. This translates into CASSSTAGLSYEQYF.

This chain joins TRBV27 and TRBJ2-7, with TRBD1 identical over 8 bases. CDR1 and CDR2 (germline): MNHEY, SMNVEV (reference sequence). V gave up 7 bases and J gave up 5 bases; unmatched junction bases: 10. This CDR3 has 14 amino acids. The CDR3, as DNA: TGTGCCAGCAAACTTCTGGGACAGGAAGACGAGCAGTACTTC. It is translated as CASKLLGQEDEQYF.

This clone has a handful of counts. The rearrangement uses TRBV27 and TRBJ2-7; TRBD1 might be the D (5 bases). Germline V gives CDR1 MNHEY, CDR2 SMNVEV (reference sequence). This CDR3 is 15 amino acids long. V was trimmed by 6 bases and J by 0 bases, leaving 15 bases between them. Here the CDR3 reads CASSRQMLSSYEQYF. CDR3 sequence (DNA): TGTGCCAGCAGCCGACAGATGCTCAGCTCCTACGAGCAGTACTTC.

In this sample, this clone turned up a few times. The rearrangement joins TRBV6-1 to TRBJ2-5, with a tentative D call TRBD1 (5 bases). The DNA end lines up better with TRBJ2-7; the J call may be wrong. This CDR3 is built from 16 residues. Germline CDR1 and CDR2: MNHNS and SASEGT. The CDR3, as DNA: TGTGCCAGCAGTGAAGAAGGGGCCCGCCCCTCCTACGAGCAGTACTTC. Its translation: CASSEEGARPSYEQYF.

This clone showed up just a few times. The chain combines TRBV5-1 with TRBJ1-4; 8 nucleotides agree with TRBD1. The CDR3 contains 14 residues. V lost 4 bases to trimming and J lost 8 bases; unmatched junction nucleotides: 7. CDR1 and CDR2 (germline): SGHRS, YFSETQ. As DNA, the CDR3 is TGCGCCAGCAGCCCGGACAGGGTTGAGGAAAAACTGTTTTTT. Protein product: CASSPDRVEEKLFF.

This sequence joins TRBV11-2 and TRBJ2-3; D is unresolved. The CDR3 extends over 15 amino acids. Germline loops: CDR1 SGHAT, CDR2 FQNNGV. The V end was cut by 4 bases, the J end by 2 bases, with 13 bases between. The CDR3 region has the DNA TGTGCCAGCAGCTCGGAACGGGTAGCCACAGATACGCAGTATTTT. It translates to CASSSERVATDTQYF.

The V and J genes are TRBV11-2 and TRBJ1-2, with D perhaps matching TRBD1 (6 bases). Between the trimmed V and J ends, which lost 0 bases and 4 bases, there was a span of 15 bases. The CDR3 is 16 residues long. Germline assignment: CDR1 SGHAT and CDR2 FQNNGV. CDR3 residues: CASSLDGTKAFYGYTF. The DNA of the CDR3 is TGTGCCAGCAGCTTAGATGGGACAAAAGCTTTCTATGGCTACACCTTC. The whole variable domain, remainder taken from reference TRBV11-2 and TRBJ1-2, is EAGVAQSPRYKIIEKRQSVAFWCNPISGHATLYWYQQILGQGPKLLIQFQNNGVVDDSQLPKDRFSAERLKGVDSTLKIQPAKLEDSAVYLCASSLDGTKAFYGYTFGSGTRLTVV.

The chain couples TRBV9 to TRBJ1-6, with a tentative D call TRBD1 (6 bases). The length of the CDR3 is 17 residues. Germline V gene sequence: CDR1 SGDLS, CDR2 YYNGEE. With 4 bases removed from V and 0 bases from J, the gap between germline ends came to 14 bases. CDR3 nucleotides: TGTGCCAGCAGCTCCCAGGGGTTGAGCTCCTATAATTCACCCCTCCACTTT. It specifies CASSSQGLSSYNSPLHF. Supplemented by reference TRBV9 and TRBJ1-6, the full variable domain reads DSGVTQTPKHLITATGQRVTLRCSPRSGDLSVYWYQQSLDQGLQFLIQYYNGEERAKGNILERFSAQQFPDLHSELNLSSLELGDSALYFCASSSQGLSSYNSPLHFGNGTRLTVT.

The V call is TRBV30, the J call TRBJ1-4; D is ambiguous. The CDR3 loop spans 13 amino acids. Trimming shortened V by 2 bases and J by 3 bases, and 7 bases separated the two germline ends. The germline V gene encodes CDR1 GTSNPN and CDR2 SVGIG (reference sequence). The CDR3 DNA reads TGTGCCTGGAGTCCGGGAGCTAATGAAAAACTGTTTTTT. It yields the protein CAWSPGANEKLFF.

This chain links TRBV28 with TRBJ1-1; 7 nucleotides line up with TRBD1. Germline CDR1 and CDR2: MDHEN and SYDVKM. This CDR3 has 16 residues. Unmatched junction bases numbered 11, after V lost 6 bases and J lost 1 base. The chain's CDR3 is CASSGTVLTQNTEAFF. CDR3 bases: TGTGCCAGCAGCGGGACAGTCCTCACCCAGAACACTGAAGCTTTCTTT.

CDR3 sequence reads: CASSLGIGVRWTGEDNEQFF. CDR3 bases: TGCGCCAGCAGCTTGGGTATCGGGGTTCGCTGGACAGGGGAGGACAATGAGCAGTTCTTC. This chain uses TRBV5-1 with TRBJ2-1; 9 nucleotides align to TRBD1. This CDR3 has 20 amino acids. Per the germline V gene, CDR1 is SGHRS and CDR2 is YFSETQ. Unmatched junction bases numbered 18, after V lost 0 bases and J lost 5 bases.

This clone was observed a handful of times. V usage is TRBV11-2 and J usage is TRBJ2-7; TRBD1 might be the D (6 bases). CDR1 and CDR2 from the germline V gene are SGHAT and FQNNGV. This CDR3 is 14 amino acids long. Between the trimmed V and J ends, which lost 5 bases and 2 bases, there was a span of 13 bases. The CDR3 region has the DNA TGTGCCAGCAGCCCCCACAGGGTTCCCTACGAGCAGTACTTC. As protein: CASSPHRVPYEQYF.

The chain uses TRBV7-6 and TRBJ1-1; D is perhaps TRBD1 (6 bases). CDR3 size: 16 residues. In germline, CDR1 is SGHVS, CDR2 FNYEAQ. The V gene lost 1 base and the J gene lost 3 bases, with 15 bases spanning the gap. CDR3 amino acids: CASSLVFAGVDTEAFF. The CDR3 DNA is TGTGCCAGCAGCTTAGTATTTGCAGGGGTGGACACTGAAGCTTTCTTT.

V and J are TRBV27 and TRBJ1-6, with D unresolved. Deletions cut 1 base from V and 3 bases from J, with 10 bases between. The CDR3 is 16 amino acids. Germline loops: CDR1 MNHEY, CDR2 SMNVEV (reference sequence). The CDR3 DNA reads TGTGCCAGCAGTTTATTACGGTCAAGCTATAATTCACCCCTCCACTTT. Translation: CASSLLRSSYNSPLHF.

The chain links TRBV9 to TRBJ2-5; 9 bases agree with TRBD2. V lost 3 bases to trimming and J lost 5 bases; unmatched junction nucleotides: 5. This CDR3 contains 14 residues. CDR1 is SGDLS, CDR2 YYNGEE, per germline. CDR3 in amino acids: CASSGGLADETQYF. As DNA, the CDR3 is TGTGCCAGCAGCGGGGGACTAGCAGATGAGACCCAGTACTTC. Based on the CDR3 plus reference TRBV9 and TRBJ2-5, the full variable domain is DSGVTQTPKHLITATGQRVTLRCSPRSGDLSVYWYQQSLDQGLQFLIQYYNGEERAKGNILERFSAQQFPDLHSELNLSSLELGDSALYFCASSGGLADETQYFGPGTRLLVL.

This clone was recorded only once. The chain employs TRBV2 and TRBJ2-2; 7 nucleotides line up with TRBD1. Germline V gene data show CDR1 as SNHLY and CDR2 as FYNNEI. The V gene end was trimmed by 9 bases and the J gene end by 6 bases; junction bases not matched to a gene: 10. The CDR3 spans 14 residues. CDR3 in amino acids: CASLRLRGPGELFF. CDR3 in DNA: TGTGCCAGTCTTAGGCTTAGGGGGCCCGGGGAGCTGTTTTTT.

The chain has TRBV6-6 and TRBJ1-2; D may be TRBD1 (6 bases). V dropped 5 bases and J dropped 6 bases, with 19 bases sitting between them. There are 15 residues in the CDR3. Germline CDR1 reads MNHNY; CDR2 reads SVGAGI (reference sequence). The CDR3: CASSLPPGHLDGYTF. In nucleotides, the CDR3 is TGTGCCAGCAGTCTACCCCCGGGACACCTAGATGGCTACACCTTC.

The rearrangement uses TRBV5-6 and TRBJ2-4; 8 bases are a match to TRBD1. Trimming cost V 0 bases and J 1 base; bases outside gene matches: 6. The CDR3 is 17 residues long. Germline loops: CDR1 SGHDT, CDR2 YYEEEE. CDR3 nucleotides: TGTGCCAGCAGCTTGGCAGGACAGGGAGAGGCCAAAAACATTCAGTACTTC. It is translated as CASSLAGQGEAKNIQYF.

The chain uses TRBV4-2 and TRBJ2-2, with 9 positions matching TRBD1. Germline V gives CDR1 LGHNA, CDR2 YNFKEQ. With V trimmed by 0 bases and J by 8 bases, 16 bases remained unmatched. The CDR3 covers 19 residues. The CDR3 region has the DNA TGTGCCAGCAGCCAAGAAGGGGACAGGGTCACATTTCATATTGGGGAGCTGTTTTTT. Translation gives CASSQEGDRVTFHIGELFF.

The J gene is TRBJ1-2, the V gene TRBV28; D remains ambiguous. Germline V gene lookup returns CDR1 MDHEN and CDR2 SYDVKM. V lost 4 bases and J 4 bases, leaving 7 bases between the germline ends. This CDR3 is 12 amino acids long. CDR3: CASSSGFYGYTF. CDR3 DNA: TGTGCCAGCAGTTCCGGGTTCTATGGCTACACCTTC.

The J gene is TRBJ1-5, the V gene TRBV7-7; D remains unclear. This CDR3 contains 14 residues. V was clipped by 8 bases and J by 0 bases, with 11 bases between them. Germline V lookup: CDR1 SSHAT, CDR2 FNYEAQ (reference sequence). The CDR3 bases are TGTGCCAGCCAGGAATATTATAGCAATCAGCCCCAGCATTTT. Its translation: CASQEYYSNQPQHF.